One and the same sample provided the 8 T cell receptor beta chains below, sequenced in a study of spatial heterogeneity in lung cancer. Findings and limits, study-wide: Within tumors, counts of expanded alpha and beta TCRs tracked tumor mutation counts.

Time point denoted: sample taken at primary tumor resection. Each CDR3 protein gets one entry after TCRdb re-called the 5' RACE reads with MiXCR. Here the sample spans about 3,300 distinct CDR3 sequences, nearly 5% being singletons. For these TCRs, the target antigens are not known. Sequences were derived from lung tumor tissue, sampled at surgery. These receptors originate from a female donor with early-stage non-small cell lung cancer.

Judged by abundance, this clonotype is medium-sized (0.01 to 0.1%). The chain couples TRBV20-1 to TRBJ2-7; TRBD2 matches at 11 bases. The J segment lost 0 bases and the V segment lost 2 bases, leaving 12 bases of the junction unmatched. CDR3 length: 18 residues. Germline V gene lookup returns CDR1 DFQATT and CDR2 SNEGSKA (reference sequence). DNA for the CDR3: TGCAGTGCTAGACCTACTCTAGCGGGGGGCCACCCCTCCTACGAGCAGTACTTC. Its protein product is CSARPTLAGGHPSYEQYF.

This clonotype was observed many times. Written as DNA, the CDR3 is TGCAGCGTTGAAGATCGGGCCCGGGCCACAGATACGCAGTATTTT. Its translation: CSVEDRARATDTQYF. The rearrangement joins TRBV29-1 to TRBJ2-3; D not certain. The germline gives CDR1 SQVTM, CDR2 ANQGSEA. The ends were cut back, 0 bases at V and 2 bases at J, with 12 bases in the middle. The CDR3 has 15 residues.

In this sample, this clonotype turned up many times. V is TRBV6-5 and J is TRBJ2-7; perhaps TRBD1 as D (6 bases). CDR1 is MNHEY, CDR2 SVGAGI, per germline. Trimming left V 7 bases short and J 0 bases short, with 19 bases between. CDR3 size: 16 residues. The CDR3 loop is CASKRGYRDSSYEQYF. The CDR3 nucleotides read TGTGCCAGCAAGAGGGGATACAGGGATAGCTCCTACGAGCAGTACTTC.

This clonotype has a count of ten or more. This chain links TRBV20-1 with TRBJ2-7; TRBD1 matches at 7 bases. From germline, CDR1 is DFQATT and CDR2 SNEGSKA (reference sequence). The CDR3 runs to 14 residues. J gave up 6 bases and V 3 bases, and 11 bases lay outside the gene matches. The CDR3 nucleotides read TGCAGTGCTAGTTTCGTGGGACAGCTTCGCGAGCAGTACTTC. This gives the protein CSASFVGQLREQYF.

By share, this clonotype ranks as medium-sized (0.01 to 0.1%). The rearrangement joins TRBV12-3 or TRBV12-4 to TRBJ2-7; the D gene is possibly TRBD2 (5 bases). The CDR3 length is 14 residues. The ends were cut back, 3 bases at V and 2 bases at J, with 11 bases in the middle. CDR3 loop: CASSFYRGTYEQYF. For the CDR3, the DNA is TGTGCCAGCAGTTTCTACCGGGGTACCTACGAGCAGTACTTC.

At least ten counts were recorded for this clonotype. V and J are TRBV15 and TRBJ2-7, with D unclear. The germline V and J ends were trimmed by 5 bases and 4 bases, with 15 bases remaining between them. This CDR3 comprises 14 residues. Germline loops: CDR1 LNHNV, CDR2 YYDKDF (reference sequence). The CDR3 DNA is TGTGCCACCAGCCCCCGAACAACCGGTTACGAGCAGTACTTC. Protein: CATSPRTTGYEQYF.

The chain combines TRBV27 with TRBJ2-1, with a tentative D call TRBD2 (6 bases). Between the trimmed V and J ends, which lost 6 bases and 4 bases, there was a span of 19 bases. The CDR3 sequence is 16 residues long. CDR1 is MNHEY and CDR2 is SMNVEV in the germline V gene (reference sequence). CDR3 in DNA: TGTGCCAGCAGCAGGATCACGCGGGGATCTTACAATGAGCAGTTCTTC. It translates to CASSRITRGSYNEQFF.

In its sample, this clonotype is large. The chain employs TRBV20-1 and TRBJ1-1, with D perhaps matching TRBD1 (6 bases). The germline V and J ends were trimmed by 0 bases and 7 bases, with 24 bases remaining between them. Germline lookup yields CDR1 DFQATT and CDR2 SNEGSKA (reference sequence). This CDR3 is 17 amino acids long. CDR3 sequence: CSARDPRARLQGIEAFF. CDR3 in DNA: TGCAGTGCTAGAGACCCGAGGGCCCGCCTACAGGGCATTGAAGCTTTCTTT.